This T cell receptor beta chain was profiled in a study of shared clonotypes between healthy human individuals. Evenly divided among several immunoSEQ plates was the genomic DNA of each subset. The assay was immunoSEQ multiplex PCR, and TCRdb's table has in-frame clones only and misses some. This table holds 850,000 to 1,200,000 clones, more than 60% found once. Points on this clone: Its matching antigen is unknown.

CDR1 is LNHDA and CDR2 is SQIVND in the germline V gene (reference sequence). The CDR3 covers 14 residues. Trimming removed 5 bases at V and 2 bases at J, with 7 bases between. Study-level points and caveats: Sequencing depth was expected to influence donor clonotype sharing. Non-shared clonotypes had lower generation probabilities than clonotypes shared by all four sorted-subset donors.

V gene TRBV19 combines with J gene TRBJ2-6; D may be TRBD1 (5 bases). The sample was memory CD4+ T cells sorted from blood. Documented subset: CD45RA-negative fraction. The receptor's source is a young man in good health. DNA for the CDR3: TGTGCCAGTAGTTCGACAGCTGGGGCCAACGTCCTGACTTTC. Its translation is CASSSTAGANVLTF.